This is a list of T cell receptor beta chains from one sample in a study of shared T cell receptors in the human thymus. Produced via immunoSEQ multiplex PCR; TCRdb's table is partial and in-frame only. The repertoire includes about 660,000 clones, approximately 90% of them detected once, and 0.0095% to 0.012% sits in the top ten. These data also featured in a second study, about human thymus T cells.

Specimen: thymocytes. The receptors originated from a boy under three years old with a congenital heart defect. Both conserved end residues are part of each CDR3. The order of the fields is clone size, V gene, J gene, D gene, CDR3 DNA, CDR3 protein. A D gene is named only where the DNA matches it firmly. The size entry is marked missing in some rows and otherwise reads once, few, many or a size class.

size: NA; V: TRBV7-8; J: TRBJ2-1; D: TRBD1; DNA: TGTGCCAGCAGCCCCCGGGACAGGGAATATCATGAGCAGTTCTTC; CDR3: CASSPRDREYHEQFF
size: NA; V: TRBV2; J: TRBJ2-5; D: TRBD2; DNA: TGTGCCAGCAGTCTACGGCGGGCTAGCGGATTCCAAGAGACCCAGTACTTC; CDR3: CASSLRRASGFQETQYF
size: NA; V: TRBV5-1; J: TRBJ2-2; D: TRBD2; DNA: TGCGCCAGCAGCTCGTCGACTAGCGGGAAGGCGACCGGGGAGCTGTTTTTT; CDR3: CASSSSTSGKATGELFF
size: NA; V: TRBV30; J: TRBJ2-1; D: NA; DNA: TGTGCCTGGAGTGGGCCTCCCCCCCATGAGCAGTTCTTC; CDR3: CAWSGPPPHEQFF
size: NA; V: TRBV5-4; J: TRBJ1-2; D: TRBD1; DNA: TGTGCCAGCAGCTCCCTTGCCAAGACAGGGGCTGCTTATGGCTACACCTTC; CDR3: CASSSLAKTGAAYGYTF
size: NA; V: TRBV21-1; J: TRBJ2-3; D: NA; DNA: TGTGCCAGCAGCAAAGAGTGGCGGGGGCCCCAGGATACGCAGTATTTT; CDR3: CASSKEWRGPQDTQYF
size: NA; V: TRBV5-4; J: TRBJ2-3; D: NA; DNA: TGTGCCAGCAGCTCCCCTCGGGAGTACGGAGATACGCAGTATTTT; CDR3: CASSSPREYGDTQYF
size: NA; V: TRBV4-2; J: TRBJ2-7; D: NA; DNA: TGTGCCAGCAGCCAAGATCGCCGGGACTCTTACTACGAGCAGTACTTC; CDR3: CASSQDRRDSYYEQYF
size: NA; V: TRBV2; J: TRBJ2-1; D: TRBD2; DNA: TGTGCCAGCAGTCCTAGCGGGACCCCCTACAATGAGCAGTTCTTC; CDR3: CASSPSGTPYNEQFF
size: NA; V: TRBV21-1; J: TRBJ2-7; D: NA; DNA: TGTGCCAGCAGCATAACCGGGACAGGTGGCAACGAGCAGTACTTC; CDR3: CASSITGTGGNEQYF
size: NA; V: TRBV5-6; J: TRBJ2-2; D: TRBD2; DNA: TGTGCCAGCAGCTTGAGCCCTAGCGGGGGTGCGAACACCGGGGAGCTGTTTTTT; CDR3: CASSLSPSGGANTGELFF
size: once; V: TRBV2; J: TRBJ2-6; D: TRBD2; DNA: TGTGCCAGCAGTGAGAGTCGACTAGCGGGAGGCAACCCCTCTGGGGCCAACGTCCTGACTTTC; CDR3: CASSESRLAGGNPSGANVLTF
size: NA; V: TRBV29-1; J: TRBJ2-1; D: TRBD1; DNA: TGCAGCGTGGAAACAGGGGGGCCCTACAATGAGCAGTTCTTC; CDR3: CSVETGGPYNEQFF
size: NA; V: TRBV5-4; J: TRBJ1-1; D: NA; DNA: TGTGCCAGCAGGGGCCCCCGGGACTTGTCCGGAGAAGCTTTCTTT; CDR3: CASRGPRDLSGEAFF
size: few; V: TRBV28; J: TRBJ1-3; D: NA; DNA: TGTGCCAGCAGTTTGAGGGACACCATATATTTT; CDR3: CASSLRDTIYF
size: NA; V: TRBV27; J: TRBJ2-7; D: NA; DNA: TGTGCCAGCAGTCCAGACAGGACATCCTACGAGCAGTACTTC; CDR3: CASSPDRTSYEQYF
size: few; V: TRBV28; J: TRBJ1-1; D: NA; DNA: TGTGCCAGCAGTTTTCGAGGAAGCACTGAAGCTTTCTTT; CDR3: CASSFRGSTEAFF
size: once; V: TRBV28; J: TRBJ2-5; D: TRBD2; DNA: TGTGCCAGCACCTACACTAGCGGGCCCCAAGAGACCCAGTACTTC; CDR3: CASTYTSGPQETQYF
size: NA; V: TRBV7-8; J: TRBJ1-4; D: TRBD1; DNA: TGTGCCAGCAGCGCAGACAGGGGTGATGAAAAACTGTTTTTT; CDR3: CASSADRGDEKLFF
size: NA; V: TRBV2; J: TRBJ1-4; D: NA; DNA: TGTGCCAGCAGTCTCGGAAGGTCGGGAGCAACTAATGAAAAACTGTTTTTT; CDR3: CASSLGRSGATNEKLFF
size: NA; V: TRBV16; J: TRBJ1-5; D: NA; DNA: TGTGCCAGCAGCCAATCGAAGGGGAATCAGCCCCAGCATTTT; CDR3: CASSQSKGNQPQHF
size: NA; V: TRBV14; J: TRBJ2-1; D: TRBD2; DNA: TGTGCCAGCAGCCGATCCCTAGCGGTTCCCTACAATGAGCAGTTCTTC; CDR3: CASSRSLAVPYNEQFF
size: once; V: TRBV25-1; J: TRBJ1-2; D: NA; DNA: TGTGCCAGCAGTGGTACTTTAGACTATGGCTACACCTTC; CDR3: CASSGTLDYGYTF
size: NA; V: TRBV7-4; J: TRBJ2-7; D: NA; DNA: TGTGCCAGCAGCCCAAGGGGGGGGAAAAAGGTTAACTACGAGCAGTACTTC; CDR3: CASSPRGGKKVNYEQYF
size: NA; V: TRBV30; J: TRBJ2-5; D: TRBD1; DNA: TGTGCCTGGAAGGTCCTCCCGGGGCAGGGGGCAGGGGGGACCCAGTACTTC; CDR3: CAWKVLPGQGAGGTQYF
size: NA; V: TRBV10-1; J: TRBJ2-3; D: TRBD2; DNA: TGCGCCAGCACCTCTCGGGGGGACCATCTGCATTTT; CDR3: CASTSRGDHLHF
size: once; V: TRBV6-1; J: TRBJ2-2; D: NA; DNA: TGTGCCAGCAGTGAAGGGGGCCCAGGCCCAAACACCGGGGAGCTGTTTTTT; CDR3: CASSEGGPGPNTGELFF
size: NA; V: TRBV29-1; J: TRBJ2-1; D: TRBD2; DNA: TGCAGCGTTGATCCCGGGACTAGCGGGAGGAGTGAGCAGTTCTTC; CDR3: CSVDPGTSGRSEQFF
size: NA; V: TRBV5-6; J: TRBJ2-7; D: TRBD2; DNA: TGTGCCAGCAGCTTTACTAGCGGGAGATACGAGCAGTACTTC; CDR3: CASSFTSGRYEQYF
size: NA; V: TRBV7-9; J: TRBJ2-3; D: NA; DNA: TGTGCCAGCAGCTTAGCCCACCGACTACCCAGCACAGATACGCAGTATTTT; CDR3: CASSLAHRLPSTDTQYF
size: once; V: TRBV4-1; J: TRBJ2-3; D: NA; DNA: TGCGCCAGCAGCCAAGTTAAGGGGATCACAACAGATACGCAGTATTTT; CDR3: CASSQVKGITTDTQYF
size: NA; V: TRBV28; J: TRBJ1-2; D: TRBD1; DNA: TGTGCCAGCAGTTTACCGGGACAGGTGGCGGTTGGCTACACCTTC; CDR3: CASSLPGQVAVGYTF
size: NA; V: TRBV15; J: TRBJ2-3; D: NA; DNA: TGTGCCACCAGCAGAGGGAGAAACCCGGATACGCAGTATTTT; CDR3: CATSRGRNPDTQYF
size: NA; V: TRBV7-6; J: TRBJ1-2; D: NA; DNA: TGTGCCAGCAGCTTAGCGGGTGAGGGGGATTATGGCTACACCTTC; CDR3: CASSLAGEGDYGYTF
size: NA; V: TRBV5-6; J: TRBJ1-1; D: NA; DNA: TGTGCCAGCAGCTTGGCTGGACAGACCGAAGCTTTCTTT; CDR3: CASSLAGQTEAFF
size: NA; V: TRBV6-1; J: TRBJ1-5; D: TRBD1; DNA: TGTGCCAGCAGTGTTGCCCTCCGGGACAGGGGCCCCAATCAGCCCCAGCATTTT; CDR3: CASSVALRDRGPNQPQHF
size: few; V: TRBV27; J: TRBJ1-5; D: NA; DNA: TGTGCCAGCAGCCGCAGGGGCCATAGCAATCAGCCCCAGCATTTT; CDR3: CASSRRGHSNQPQHF
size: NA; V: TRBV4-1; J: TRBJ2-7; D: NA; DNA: TGCGCCAGCAGCCAAGAGTTGGGGGGATTATACGAGCAGTACTTC; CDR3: CASSQELGGLYEQYF
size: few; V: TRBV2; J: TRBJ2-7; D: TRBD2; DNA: TGTGCCAGCAGCGAGACTAGCGGGGCCTACGAGCAGTACTTC; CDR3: CASSETSGAYEQYF
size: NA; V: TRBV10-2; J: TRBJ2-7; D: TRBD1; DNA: TGCGCCAGCAGTTACGACAGGGTCTCTCTCTACGAGCAGTACTTC; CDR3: CASSYDRVSLYEQYF
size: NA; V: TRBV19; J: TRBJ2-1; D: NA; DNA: TGTGCCAGCGGGAGAGAGTATGTTGAGCAGTTCTTC; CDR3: CASGREYVEQFF
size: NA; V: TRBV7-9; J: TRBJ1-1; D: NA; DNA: TGTGCCAGCAGCTTACCGACAGTGAACACTGAAGCTTTCTTT; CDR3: CASSLPTVNTEAFF
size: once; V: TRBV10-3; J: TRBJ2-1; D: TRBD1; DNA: TGTGCCATCAGTGCGCTGGAGGACAGGGGTCCTGAAGGTTACAATGAGCAGTTCTTC; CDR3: CAISALEDRGPEGYNEQFF
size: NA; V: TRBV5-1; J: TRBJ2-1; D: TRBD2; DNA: TGCGCCAGCAGCTTGGCCCTAGCGGGAGGGCCCCATGAGCAGTTCTTC; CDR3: CASSLALAGGPHEQFF
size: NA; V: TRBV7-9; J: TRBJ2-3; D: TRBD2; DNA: TGTGCCAGCAGCTGGGGGGGGGTAGGAGATACGCAGTATTTT; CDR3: CASSWGGVGDTQYF
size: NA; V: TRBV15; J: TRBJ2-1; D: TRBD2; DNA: TGTGCCACCAGCAGAGCCCCGACCGGGGAGCGGGAGGGTCAAAATGAGCAGTTCTTC; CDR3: CATSRAPTGEREGQNEQFF
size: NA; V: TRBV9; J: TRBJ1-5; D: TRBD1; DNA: TGTGCCAGCAGCACGTGGGACAGACCCAATCAGCCCCAGCATTTT; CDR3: CASSTWDRPNQPQHF
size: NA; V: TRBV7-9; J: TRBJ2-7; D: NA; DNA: TGTGCCAGCAGCTTGGGGGCAGAGGCCTACGAGCAGTACTTC; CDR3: CASSLGAEAYEQYF
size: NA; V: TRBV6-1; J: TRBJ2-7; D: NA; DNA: TGTGCCAGCAGCGAGGGCAGGGGTGATTCCTACGAGCAGTACTTC; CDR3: CASSEGRGDSYEQYF
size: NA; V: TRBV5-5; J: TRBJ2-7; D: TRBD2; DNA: TGTGCCAGCAGCTTGGGGGGACTAGCGGGCCCCTACGAGCAGTACTTC; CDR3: CASSLGGLAGPYEQYF